This T cell receptor beta chain was observed in a study of CD8 T cells in Susac syndrome. Findings and caveats of the study: Regarding the TCR sequencing and HLA analysis, the study admitted that a relatively small number of individuals were involved.

The RNA, roughly 0.5 to 1 ug, was put through reverse transcription using random hexamers. Multiplex immunoSEQ PCR targeted 54 Vbeta and 13 Jbeta TCR beta segments. TCRdb used MiXCR to reprocess the immunoSEQ multiplex PCR reads, holding one entry per CDR3 protein. The data hold about 120,000 distinct CDR3 sequences, with 85% to 95% observed a single time. About this clonotype: Its target is unknown.

V lost 5 bases and J lost 2; bases outside the gene matches: 5. The CDR3 has 15 amino acids. Germline values: CDR1 LNHNV, CDR2 YYDKDF (reference sequence). TCR beta sequences were obtained from blood CD8+ and CD4+ T cells. Input material: CD4+ T cells from PBMCs. The origin of this receptor is a human donor with multiple sclerosis. The chain links TRBV15 to TRBJ2-7, with TRBD2 matching 11 bases. CDR3 sequence: CATSPGLAGPYEQYF. The DNA of the CDR3 is TGTGCCACCAGCCCTGGACTAGCGGGCCCCTACGAGCAGTACTTC. Based on the CDR3 plus reference TRBV15 and TRBJ2-7, the full variable domain is DAMVIQNPRYQVTQFGKPVTLSCSQTLNHNVMYWYQQKSSQAPKLLFHYYDKDFNNEADTPDNFQSRRPNTSFCFLDIRSPGLGDTAMYLCATSPGLAGPYEQYFGPGTRLTVT.